The 20 T cell receptor beta chains in this list originate from one sample, sequenced in a study of blood T cell repertoires in COVID-19. Clones were sequenced by immunoSEQ multiplex PCR, and TCRdb holds only the in-frame ones, with some missing. The sample lists approximately 130,000 clones, approximately 86% occurring once. Sequenced input: PBMCs or T cells enriched from blood (not recorded which). The receptor set was obtained from a woman between 45 and 65 years old who had recovered from COVID-19.

The chain uses TRBV10-3 and TRBJ2-7; D unclear. Trimming cost V 6 bases and J 0 bases, with 12 bases left between them. Germline values: CDR1 ENHRY, CDR2 SYGVKD. The CDR3 contains 14 residues. As DNA, the CDR3 is TGTGCCATCAGAGGTGACACCAACTCCTACGAGCAGTACTTC. It translates to CAIRGDTNSYEQYF.

This chain uses TRBV5-4 with TRBJ2-6; a possible D gene is TRBD1 (5 bases). V shed 4 bases and J shed 0 bases, with 11 bases lying between them. The germline gives CDR1 SGHNT, CDR2 YYREEE (reference sequence). CDR3 length: 16 residues. CDR3 loop: CASSALTVSGANVLTF. As DNA, the CDR3 is TGTGCCAGCAGCGCCCTGACAGTCTCTGGGGCCAACGTCCTGACTTTC.

This chain joins TRBV3-1 (or the pseudogene TRBV3-2) and TRBJ2-5; 9 positions agree with TRBD2. Germline V gene lookup returns CDR1 LGHDT and CDR2 YNNKEL (reference sequence). There are 17 residues in the CDR3. V shed 0 bases, J shed 3 bases, and the junction held 8 bases outside the gene matches. The CDR3 DNA reads TGTGCCAGCAGCCAAGATTTTCTAGCGGGGAGTAAAGAGACCCAGTACTTC. It codes for CASSQDFLAGSKETQYF.

The rearrangement joins TRBV5-1 to TRBJ2-5, with D perhaps TRBD1 (6 bases). Trimming left V 2 bases short and J 1 base short, with 9 bases between. The CDR3 sequence is 14 residues long. CDR1 is SGHRS and CDR2 is YFSETQ in the germline V gene. Here the CDR3 reads CASSLWGPQETQYF. The CDR3 nucleotides are TGCGCCAGCAGCTTATGGGGGCCCCAAGAGACCCAGTACTTC.

The genes are TRBV18 and TRBJ2-2; D is possibly TRBD2 (5 bases). V shed 0 bases and J shed 3 bases, with 8 bases lying between them. In germline, CDR1 is KGHSH, CDR2 LQKENI. This CDR3 has 15 amino acids. The CDR3 protein is CASSPPSRDTGELFF. The CDR3 DNA is TGTGCCAGCTCACCACCGTCGAGGGACACCGGGGAGCTGTTTTTT.

V gene TRBV19 combines with J gene TRBJ2-7; 15 bases are a match to TRBD2. The junction had 12 bases not matched to a gene; V was cut back by 5 bases and J by 1 base. CDR1 is LNHDA, CDR2 SQIVND, per germline (reference sequence). The CDR3 consists of 19 residues. The CDR3 nucleotides read TGTGCCAGTAGTCCGACATGGACTAGCGGGGGGGCAAAGTCCTACGAGCAGTACTTC. Amino acids: CASSPTWTSGGAKSYEQYF.

This chain joins TRBV27 and TRBJ1-1, with a weak D call TRBD1 (6 bases). CDR1 and CDR2 from the germline V gene are MNHEY and SMNVEV (reference sequence). V was cut by 4 bases and J by 2 bases, with 14 bases left in between. The CDR3 runs to 15 residues. The DNA for the CDR3 is TGTGCCAGCAGTTGGGGGGGCGTAATAAACACTGAAGCTTTCTTT. Protein product: CASSWGGVINTEAFF.

J is TRBJ1-2 and V is TRBV7-8; 11 bases fit TRBD1. With 8 bases clipped from V and 7 bases from J, the junction kept 12 bases outside the gene matches. CDR1 is SGHVS, CDR2 FQNEAQ, per germline. The CDR3 covers 15 residues. The CDR3 nucleotides read TGTGCCAGCGGCCAGGGTGGACAGGGGGCTTTTGGCTACACCTTC. Translation gives CASGQGGQGAFGYTF.

Turning to this clone: An end of the junction differs from the germline gene, which may be a read error. The chain recombines TRBV6-1 with TRBJ2-1; the D gene is possibly TRBD2 (5 bases). The germline V gene encodes CDR1 MNHNS and CDR2 SASEGT. The CDR3 is 16 amino acids. CDR3 in DNA: TGTGCCAGCAGGGAAGGACGAGGGTCCCTCGGCAATGAGCAGTTCTTC. Encoded protein: CASREGRGSLGNEQFF.

The rearrangement joins TRBV19 to TRBJ1-3, with D perhaps TRBD1 (6 bases). Germline-derived CDR1 and CDR2 are LNHDA and SQIVND (reference sequence). CDR3 length: 15 amino acids. V was trimmed by 7 bases and J by 0 bases, leaving 13 bases between them. The CDR3 DNA follows: TGTGCCAGTAAAAACAGGGAGAGCTCTGGAAACACCATATATTTT. This translates into CASKNRESSGNTIYF.

V usage is TRBV27 and J usage is TRBJ1-2; TRBD1 agrees at 9 bases. Germline assignment: CDR1 MNHEY and CDR2 SMNVEV (reference sequence). The CDR3 has 16 amino acids. The J segment lost 3 bases and the V segment lost 5 bases, leaving 10 bases of the junction unmatched. CDR3: CASSPLGQGSDYGYTF. Written as DNA, the CDR3 is TGTGCCAGCAGTCCACTGGGACAGGGTAGTGACTATGGCTACACCTTC.

The chain has TRBV23-1 and TRBJ2-7; D is perhaps TRBD1 (6 bases). TRBV23-1 is recorded as an ORF, its role being uncertain. V lost 7 bases and J 5 bases, leaving 27 bases between the germline ends. This CDR3 is 17 amino acids long. CDR3 sequence reads: CASNFRDLWQGLDEQYF. For the CDR3, the DNA is TGCGCCAGCAACTTCCGAGATCTGTGGCAGGGGTTGGACGAGCAGTACTTC.

J is TRBJ2-7 and V is TRBV5-1; TRBD1 matches at 8 bases. The J segment lost 0 bases and the V segment lost 4 bases, leaving 9 bases of the junction unmatched. Germline CDR1 SGHRS, CDR2 YFSETQ. The CDR3 is 16 residues long. CDR3 residues: CASSDKDRVSSYEQYF. The CDR3 region has the DNA TGCGCCAGCAGCGACAAGGACAGGGTGAGCTCCTACGAGCAGTACTTC.

The chain is built from TRBV19 and TRBJ2-5; 7 nucleotides match TRBD1. The length of the CDR3 is 13 residues. In germline, CDR1 is LNHDA, CDR2 SQIVND (reference sequence). V lost 6 bases, J lost 8 bases, and 9 bases stayed unmatched. The CDR3, as DNA: TGTGCCAGTAGCGACAGGGACCTTCTTACCCAGTACTTC. As protein: CASSDRDLLTQYF.

The CDR3 sequence: CASSRDRDQPQHF. The CDR3 nucleotides are TGTGCCAGCAGTCGGGACAGGGATCAGCCCCAGCATTTT. The chain links TRBV5-8 to TRBJ1-5, with 9 bases identical to TRBD1. Germline trimming cut 5 bases from V and 5 bases from J; bases unmatched to any gene: 2. The CDR3 loop spans 13 amino acids. Germline values: CDR1 SGHTS, CDR2 YDEGEE.

The V call is TRBV18, the J call TRBJ2-3; maybe TRBD2 (7 bases). Trimming shortened V by 3 bases and J by 5 bases, and 15 bases separated the two germline ends. CDR3 size: 15 residues. CDR1 is KGHSH, CDR2 LQKENI, per germline. CDR3 residues: CASSPQRGGEDTQYF. The DNA for the CDR3 is TGTGCCAGCTCACCCCAGAGGGGGGGAGAAGATACGCAGTATTTT.

This rearrangement joins TRBV2 to TRBJ2-3, with D perhaps TRBD1 (5 bases). Trimming pared 3 bases from V and 0 bases from J, leaving 13 bases between. Germline CDR1 is SNHLY and CDR2 is FYNNEI. CDR3 length: 16 amino acids. The CDR3 region is CASSDPTDSSTDTQYF. In nucleotides, the CDR3 is TGTGCCAGCAGTGATCCGACAGACTCTAGCACAGATACGCAGTATTTT.

This clone was counted a single time. CDR3 sequence (DNA): TGTGCCAGCAGCCTAGCGGGGGGACTTTTCAATGAGCAGTTCTTC. Translating gives CASSLAGGLFNEQFF. The genes are TRBV3-1 (or the pseudogene TRBV3-2) and TRBJ2-1; 10 bases are shared with TRBD2. The CDR3 is 15 amino acids. Germline CDR1 LGHDT, CDR2 YNNKEL (reference sequence). V shed 4 bases and J 6 bases; nucleotides not matched to a gene: 6.

V is TRBV4-1 and J is TRBJ2-1; 9 nucleotides align to TRBD1. This CDR3 comprises 15 residues. V lost 5 bases and J lost 3; bases outside the gene matches: 5. From germline, CDR1 is MGHRA and CDR2 YSYEKL. The CDR3 region is CASSIGTGSYNEQFF. The CDR3 bases are TGCGCCAGCAGCATAGGGACAGGGAGCTACAATGAGCAGTTCTTC.

This rearrangement joins TRBV18 to TRBJ2-7; D might be TRBD2 (6 bases). This CDR3 is built from 14 residues. CDR1 and CDR2 (germline): KGHSH, LQKENI. The V gene lost 2 bases and the J gene lost 1 base, with 9 bases spanning the gap. For the CDR3, the DNA is TGTGCCAGCTCACCATTGGAGGGGTCCTACGAGCAGTACTTC. It translates to CASSPLEGSYEQYF.